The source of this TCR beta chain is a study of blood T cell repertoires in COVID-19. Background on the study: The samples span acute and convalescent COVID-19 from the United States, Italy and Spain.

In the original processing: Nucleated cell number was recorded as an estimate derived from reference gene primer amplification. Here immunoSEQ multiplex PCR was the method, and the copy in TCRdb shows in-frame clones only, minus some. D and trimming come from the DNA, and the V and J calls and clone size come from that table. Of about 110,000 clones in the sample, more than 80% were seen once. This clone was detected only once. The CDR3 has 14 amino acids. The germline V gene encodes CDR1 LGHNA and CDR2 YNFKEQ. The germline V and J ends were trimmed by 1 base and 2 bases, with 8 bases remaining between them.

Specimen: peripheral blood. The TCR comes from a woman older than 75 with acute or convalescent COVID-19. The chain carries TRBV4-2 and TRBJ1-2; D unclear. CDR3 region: CASSQGDINYGYTF. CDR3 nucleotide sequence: TGTGCCAGCAGCCAAGGAGATATAAACTATGGCTACACCTTC.